The 22 T cell receptor beta chains given below trace back to one sample, sequenced in a study of ipilimumab plus nivolumab after autologous stem cell transplantation. TCRdb keeps only in-frame clones here, not all; method: immunoSEQ multiplex PCR. The sample holds about 2,100 clones, roughly 80% seen once. The sequencing used PBMCs, collected in a trial of ipilimumab plus nivolumab as post-transplant consolidation. The receptors were gathered from a male donor with multiple myeloma.

The chain is built from TRBV29-1 and TRBJ2-5, with 9 bases aligning to TRBD1. CDR1 and CDR2 (germline): SQVTM, ANQGSEA. The CDR3 is 16 amino acids. V shed 1 base and J 2 bases; nucleotides not matched to a gene: 8. For the CDR3, the DNA is TGCAGCGTTGAAGGAGGGGACAGGGTGTCACAAGAGACCCAGTACTTC. Amino acid sequence: CSVEGGDRVSQETQYF.

This clone was found a few times. The chain joins TRBV5-1 to TRBJ1-5; 7 bases map to TRBD1. Per the germline V gene, CDR1 is SGHRS and CDR2 is YFSETQ. V trimming: 4 bases; J trimming: 0 bases; junction bases outside the gene matches: 4. The CDR3 runs to 15 residues. CDR3: CASSPGGPSNQPQHF. Here the CDR3 DNA reads TGCGCCAGCAGCCCAGGGGGTCCTAGCAATCAGCCCCAGCATTTT.

The J gene is TRBJ1-4, the V gene TRBV18, with D possibly matching TRBD1 (6 bases). V was cut by 3 bases and J by 8 bases, with 16 bases left in between. This CDR3 contains 15 residues. The germline V gene has CDR1 KGHSH and CDR2 LQKENI. The DNA of the CDR3 is TGTGCCAGCTCACCCCCGGGGGGGGCGGAAGAAAAACTGTTTTTT. Residues: CASSPPGGAEEKLFF.

The chain couples TRBV27 to TRBJ1-2; TRBD1 matches 9 bases. The CDR3 totals 14 residues. V shed 6 bases, J shed 6 bases, and the junction held 8 bases outside the gene matches. Germline V gene sequence: CDR1 MNHEY, CDR2 SMNVEV (reference sequence). The CDR3 DNA reads TGTGCCAGCAGACCCTCGGGACAGGGTAATGGCTACACCTTC. It translates to CASRPSGQGNGYTF.

The chain links TRBV19 to TRBJ2-7; 8 bases match TRBD2. The CDR3 extends over 13 amino acids. V shed 3 bases and J 4 bases; nucleotides not matched to a gene: 2. The germline CDR1 and CDR2 sequences are LNHDA and SQIVND (reference sequence). As DNA, the CDR3 is TGTGCCAGTAGTATCGGGAGGGGATACGAGCAGTACTTC. It encodes CASSIGRGYEQYF.

This chain uses TRBV10-1 with TRBJ1-1; possible D gene TRBD1, 6 bases. Deletions cut 8 bases from V and 5 bases from J, with 15 bases between. This CDR3 contains 13 residues. Per the germline V gene, CDR1 is WNHNN and CDR2 is SYGVQD (reference sequence). For the CDR3, the DNA is TGCGCCAGCCAACGGGGGCTTGGAACTGAAGCTTTCTTT. This encodes CASQRGLGTEAFF.

The V and J genes are TRBV27 and TRBJ1-1, with 8 bases lining up with TRBD1. Germline V gene data show CDR1 as MNHEY and CDR2 as SMNVEV (reference sequence). The CDR3 totals 13 residues. With 5 bases clipped from V and 6 bases from J, the junction kept 5 bases outside the gene matches. CDR3 in DNA: TGTGCCAGCAGTCAGGGGGCGCTCGCTGAAGCTTTCTTT. This gives the protein CASSQGALAEAFF.

The chain combines TRBV19 with TRBJ2-5; 8 bases map to TRBD2. Germline lookup yields CDR1 LNHDA and CDR2 SQIVND (reference sequence). CDR3 length: 14 amino acids. The trim removed 6 bases at V and 2 bases at J, leaving 5 bases unmatched. The CDR3 protein is CASSRLAGQETQYF. In DNA form, the CDR3 reads TGTGCCAGTAGCCGGCTAGCGGGTCAAGAGACCCAGTACTTC.

The gene calls are TRBV28 and TRBJ2-1; TRBD2 matches 7 bases. This CDR3 has 15 residues. Germline values: CDR1 MDHEN, CDR2 SYDVKM. V lost 6 bases to trimming and J lost 7 bases; unmatched junction nucleotides: 12. In DNA form, the CDR3 reads TGTGCCAGCAGCCGCGGGACTAACGGGAGTAATGAGCAGTTCTTC. Its protein is CASSRGTNGSNEQFF.

The J gene is TRBJ2-7, the V gene TRBV7-9, with D possibly matching TRBD2 (5 bases). The CDR3 is made up of 13 amino acids. Trimming took 2 bases from V and 7 from J, leaving 12 bases between them. Germline V gene lookup returns CDR1 SEHNR and CDR2 FQNEAQ (reference sequence). CDR3 bases: TGTGCCAGCAGCTTATCGGAGGTAGGGGAGCAGTACTTC. This gives the protein CASSLSEVGEQYF.

The V and J genes are TRBV27 and TRBJ2-7; TRBD2 aligns across 12 bases. The CDR3 length is 14 residues. Germline CDR1 MNHEY, CDR2 SMNVEV (reference sequence). V shed 4 bases and J 6 bases; nucleotides not matched to a gene: 4. Here the CDR3 DNA reads TGTGCCAGCAGTTCTAGCGGGAGGGCCTCCGAGCAGTACTTC. Protein: CASSSSGRASEQYF.

V and J are TRBV5-4 and TRBJ2-2, with 7 bases fitting TRBD2. Germline V gene lookup returns CDR1 SGHNT and CDR2 YYREEE (reference sequence). The CDR3 extends over 15 amino acids. J was trimmed by 3 bases and V by 4 bases; bases with no gene match: 6. The CDR3, as DNA: TGTGCCAGCAGCCCAAACGGGAGGTACACCGGGGAGCTGTTTTTT. As protein: CASSPNGRYTGELFF. The full variable domain, its missing parts supplied by reference TRBV5-4 and TRBJ2-2, is ETGVTQSPTHLIKTRGQQVTLRCSSQSGHNTVSWYQQALGQGPQFIFQYYREEENGRGNFPPRFSGLQFPNYSSELNVNALELDDSALYLCASSPNGRYTGELFFGEGSRLTVL.

This sequence joins TRBV19 and TRBJ2-1, with D maybe TRBD2 (5 bases). Germline V gene lookup returns CDR1 LNHDA and CDR2 SQIVND (reference sequence). The CDR3 is 13 residues long. The V end was cut by 5 bases, the J end by 5 bases, with 10 bases between. The CDR3 sequence is CASSPRLNNEQFF. CDR3 nucleotide sequence: TGTGCCAGTAGTCCCCGACTAAACAATGAGCAGTTCTTC.

The chain employs TRBV29-1 and TRBJ1-1; D not certain. This CDR3 has 13 residues. The germline gives CDR1 SQVTM, CDR2 ANQGSEA. The V gene lost 5 bases and the J gene lost 1 base, with 11 bases spanning the gap. CDR3 region: CSVLEAANTEAFF. The CDR3 bases are TGCAGCGTTCTCGAGGCGGCGAACACTGAAGCTTTCTTT.

The rearrangement uses TRBV27 and TRBJ1-5; D call uncertain. Looked up from germline, CDR1 is MNHEY and CDR2 is SMNVEV (reference sequence). V gave up 4 bases and J gave up 4 bases, with 11 bases separating them. The CDR3 is made up of 14 amino acids. CDR3 nucleotide sequence: TGTGCCAGCAGTTCCCCCGACGGGAATCAGCCCCAGCATTTT. Amino acid sequence: CASSSPDGNQPQHF.

This clone was observed a handful of times. This rearrangement joins TRBV5-1 to TRBJ2-1, with TRBD2 identical over 7 bases. V lost 3 bases to trimming and J lost 1 base; unmatched junction nucleotides: 4. The CDR3 loop spans 15 amino acids. Germline V gene lookup returns CDR1 SGHRS and CDR2 YFSETQ. The CDR3 loop is CASSSLAESYNEQFF. DNA for the CDR3: TGCGCCAGCAGCTCCCTAGCGGAATCCTACAATGAGCAGTTCTTC.

V gene TRBV7-9 combines with J gene TRBJ2-6; D is unresolved. This CDR3 contains 19 residues. Germline CDR1 reads SEHNR; CDR2 reads FQNEAQ (reference sequence). With 5 bases removed from V and 0 bases from J, the gap between germline ends came to 20 bases. DNA for the CDR3: TGTGCCAGCAGCCCCCCTGGTCCATGGAGACTCTCTGGGGCCAACGTCCTGACTTTC. Protein product: CASSPPGPWRLSGANVLTF.

J is TRBJ2-5 and V is TRBV5-1, with 7 nucleotides matching TRBD1. The CDR3 extends over 14 amino acids. Germline V CDR1 and CDR2: SGHRS, YFSETQ. Germline trimming cut 3 bases from V and 2 bases from J; bases unmatched to any gene: 4. CDR3 region: CASSSGQPQETQYF. The CDR3, as DNA: TGCGCCAGCAGCTCGGGACAGCCACAAGAGACCCAGTACTTC.

The V gene is TRBV5-4, the J gene TRBJ1-4; TRBD1 agrees at 8 bases. Unmatched junction bases numbered 5, after V lost 4 bases and J lost 0 bases. The CDR3 has 16 residues. CDR1 and CDR2 from the germline V gene are SGHNT and YYREEE (reference sequence). In DNA, the CDR3 is TGTGCCAGCAGCCAGGGGGCCGGTTCAACTAATGAAAAACTGTTTTTT. Amino acids: CASSQGAGSTNEKLFF.

The V and J genes are TRBV5-1 and TRBJ2-3, with 8 bases aligning to TRBD2. Germline values: CDR1 SGHRS, CDR2 YFSETQ. The CDR3 is 14 amino acids. The J segment lost 2 bases and the V segment lost 4 bases, leaving 3 bases of the junction unmatched. CDR3 sequence reads: CASSILAATDTQYF. As DNA, the CDR3 is TGCGCCAGCAGCATACTAGCGGCCACAGATACGCAGTATTTT.

This clone has a handful of counts. The chain recombines TRBV7-9 with TRBJ2-1, with D unresolved. The CDR3 contains 14 residues. Germline V gene sequence: CDR1 SEHNR, CDR2 FQNEAQ (reference sequence). V lost 5 bases, J lost 5 bases, and 13 bases lay in between. Here the CDR3 DNA reads TGTGCCAGCAGCCCCCGGCCCCTGGACAATGAGCAGTTCTTC. Its translation: CASSPRPLDNEQFF.

V is TRBV19 and J is TRBJ1-1; TRBD1 aligns across 7 bases. This CDR3 is 15 amino acids long. V lost 8 bases to trimming and J lost 7 bases; unmatched junction nucleotides: 16. Germline CDR1 and CDR2: LNHDA and SQIVND (reference sequence). This CDR3 reads CASALRTGGGGEAFF. The CDR3 DNA follows: TGTGCCAGTGCACTACGGACAGGAGGAGGAGGTGAAGCTTTCTTT.